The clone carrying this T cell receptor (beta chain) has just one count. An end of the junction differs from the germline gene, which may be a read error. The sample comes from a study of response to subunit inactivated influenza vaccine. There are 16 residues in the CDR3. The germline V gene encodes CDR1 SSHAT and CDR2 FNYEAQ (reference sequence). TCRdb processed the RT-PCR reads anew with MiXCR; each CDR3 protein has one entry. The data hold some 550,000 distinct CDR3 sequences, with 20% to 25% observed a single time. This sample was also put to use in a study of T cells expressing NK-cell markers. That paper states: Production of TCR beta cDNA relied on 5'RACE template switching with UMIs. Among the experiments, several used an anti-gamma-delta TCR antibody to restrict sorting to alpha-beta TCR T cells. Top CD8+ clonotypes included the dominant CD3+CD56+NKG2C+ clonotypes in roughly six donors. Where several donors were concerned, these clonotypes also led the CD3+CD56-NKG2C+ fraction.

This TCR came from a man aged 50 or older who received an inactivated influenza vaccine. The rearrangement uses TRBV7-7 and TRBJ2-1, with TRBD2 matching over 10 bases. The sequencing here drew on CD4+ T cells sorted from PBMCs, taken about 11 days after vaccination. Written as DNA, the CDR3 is TGTGCTAGCAGCTTGCTAGCGGGGGCAACCTACAATGAGCAGTTCTTC. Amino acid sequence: CASSLLAGATYNEQFF. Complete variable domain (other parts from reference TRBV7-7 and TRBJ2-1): GAGVSQSPRYKVTKRGQDVTLRCDPISSHATLYWYQQALGQGPEFLTYFNYEAQPDKSGLPSDRFSAERPEGSISTLTIQRTEQRDSAMYRCASSLLAGATYNEQFFGPGTRLTVL.